Presented here are 11 T cell receptor beta chains from one specimen sequenced in a study of Ad26.COV2.S vaccination and SARS-CoV-2 variants. Treatment in this sample: roughly 18 received Ad26.COV2.S at low or high dose, single or two shots; several received placebo; per-sample allocation not given. Sampling happened 63 days after the first vaccine or placebo injection. Some clones are missing from TCRdb's copy, which holds only in-frame ones; the method was immunoSEQ multiplex PCR. The profile shows hundreds of thousands of clones, approximately 87% of them singletons. This specimen consisted of peripheral blood, obtained in a trial of Ad26.COV2.S vaccine versus placebo. These receptor sequences come from a person between 18 and 65 years old who received the Ad26.COV2.S COVID-19 vaccine or a placebo.

The chain combines TRBV9 with TRBJ2-5; 8 bases fit TRBD2. With V trimmed by 3 bases and J by 2 bases, 6 bases remained unmatched. CDR1 SGDLS and CDR2 YYNGEE come from the germline V gene. CDR3 length equals 15 residues. CDR3 DNA sequence: TGTGCCAGCAGCGCCCGGGGGGGGCAGCAAGAGACCCAGTACTTC. As protein: CASSARGGQQETQYF.

This chain uses TRBV7-9 with TRBJ1-3, with a tentative D call TRBD1 (5 bases). The length of the CDR3 is 15 residues. The V end lost 2 bases, the J end lost 2 bases, and 10 bases lay between the germline ends. Germline CDR1 and CDR2: SEHNR and FQNEAQ (reference sequence). CDR3 region: CASSLRGGAGNTIYF. The CDR3 DNA sequence: TGTGCCAGCAGCTTAAGAGGAGGGGCTGGAAACACCATATATTTT.

The rearrangement joins TRBV13 to TRBJ1-5; no clear D. V was clipped by 5 bases and J by 7 bases, with 12 bases between them. In germline, CDR1 is PRHDT, CDR2 FYEKMQ (reference sequence). The CDR3 runs 13 residues. The chain's CDR3 is CASSRRPDQPQHF. The CDR3 DNA reads TGTGCCAGCAGCCGCCGCCCCGACCAGCCCCAGCATTTT.

The chain carries TRBV5-1 and TRBJ2-1; 7 nucleotides align to TRBD1. Trimming removed 0 bases from V and 5 bases from J; junction bases left unmatched: 5. Germline CDR1 is SGHRS and CDR2 is YFSETQ. The length of the CDR3 is 15 residues. The CDR3 DNA reads as TGCGCCAGCAGCTTGGCAGACAGGGTCAACAATGAGCAGTTCTTC. This sequence encodes CASSLADRVNNEQFF.

J is TRBJ2-7 and V is TRBV5-5; TRBD2 matches at 8 bases. The CDR3 sequence is 15 residues long. The germline CDR1 and CDR2 sequences are SGHKS and YYEKEE (reference sequence). Germline trimming cut 0 bases from V and 7 bases from J; bases unmatched to any gene: 9. CDR3: CASSLVLAGSREQYF. CDR3 bases: TGTGCCAGCAGCTTGGTTCTAGCGGGTTCTCGGGAGCAGTACTTC. The full variable domain, completed using reference TRBV5-5 and TRBJ2-7, is DAGVTQSPTHLIKTRGQQVTLRCSPISGHKSVSWYQQVLGQGPQFIFQYYEKEERGRGNFPDRFSARQFPNYSSELNVNALLLGDSALYLCASSLVLAGSREQYFGPGTRLTVT.

The CDR3 region is CASSETGRTSGSLGEQYF. The CDR3 DNA is TGCGCCAGCAGTGAGACGGGTAGGACTAGCGGGAGTTTGGGGGAGCAGTACTTC. This sequence joins TRBV10-2 and TRBJ2-7; 13 nucleotides match TRBD2. Per the germline V gene, CDR1 is WSHSY and CDR2 is SAAADI. V gave up 2 bases and J gave up 7 bases; unmatched junction bases: 14. The CDR3 covers 18 residues.

The V gene is TRBV5-1, the J gene TRBJ1-3, with a possible D match to TRBD1 (5 bases). Trimming took off 0 bases at V and 2 bases at J, with 12 bases between the two ends. There are 16 residues in the CDR3. Germline V CDR1 and CDR2: SGHRS, YFSETQ. The CDR3 region has the DNA TGCGCCAGCAGCTTGGTGCTGTCGGGGGCTGGAAACACCATATATTTT. Translating gives CASSLVLSGAGNTIYF.

The gene calls are TRBV5-4 and TRBJ2-5; D is perhaps TRBD1 (5 bases). Germline lookup yields CDR1 SGHNT and CDR2 YYREEE (reference sequence). V shed 4 bases and J shed 4 bases, with 17 bases lying between them. The CDR3 contains 15 residues. Here the CDR3 DNA reads TGTGCCAGCAGCCCCCCTAGGGGCGGCGGAGAGACCCAGTACTTC. Amino acids: CASSPPRGGGETQYF. Looking up the rest from reference TRBV5-4 and TRBJ2-5 gives the full variable domain: ETGVTQSPTHLIKTRGQQVTLRCSSQSGHNTVSWYQQALGQGPQFIFQYYREEENGRGNFPPRFSGLQFPNYSSELNVNALELDDSALYLCASSPPRGGGETQYFGPGTRLLVL.

This chain links TRBV5-6 with TRBJ2-1; D is possibly TRBD1 (5 bases). With 4 bases removed from V and 6 bases from J, the gap between germline ends came to 5 bases. In germline, CDR1 is SGHDT, CDR2 YYEEEE. The CDR3 spans 11 residues. The CDR3 protein is CASSQGNEQFF. CDR3 DNA: TGTGCCAGCAGCCAGGGCAATGAGCAGTTCTTC.

This chain's CDR3 is CASSFEGSGANVLTF. The CDR3 bases are TGTGCCAGCAGTTTTGAGGGCTCTGGGGCCAACGTCCTGACTTTC. The chain couples TRBV28 to TRBJ2-6, with D possibly matching TRBD2 (5 bases). The CDR3 consists of 15 residues. Per germline, CDR1 MDHEN and CDR2 SYDVKM. Trimming pared 3 bases from V and 0 bases from J, leaving 6 bases between.

The DNA for the CDR3 is TGTGCCAGCAGTTCCCTTATTGAGGGAATGAACACTGAAGCTTTCTTT. Translating it yields CASSSLIEGMNTEAFF. The gene calls are TRBV27 and TRBJ1-1; D not certain. Germline CDR1 is MNHEY and CDR2 is SMNVEV (reference sequence). Trimming shortened V by 4 bases and J by 0 bases, and 15 bases separated the two germline ends. The CDR3 is 16 residues long.